This T cell receptor (beta chain) was retrieved from a study of CD8 T cells in Susac syndrome. Across the whole study: Treatment status at blood draw for the Susac syndrome patients was therapy-naive, corticosteroids, or intravenous immunoglobulin alone. Study-wide results and caveats: There was no clonal expansion in the CD4+ T cell repertoires of Susac syndrome.

Trimming at V came to 7 bases and at J to 7 bases, leaving 8 bases not matched to a gene. The length of the CDR3 is 14 residues. Germline-derived CDR1 and CDR2 are MNHEY and SVGEGT. With random hexamers, roughly 0.5 to 1 ug RNA was reverse transcribed. Amplification of TCR beta CDR3 was carried out by immunoSEQ multiplex PCR, which covered 54 Vbeta and 13 Jbeta segments. Each CDR3 protein is one row after TCRdb ran MiXCR on the immunoSEQ multiplex PCR reads. In the table there are 200,000 to 250,000 distinct CDR3 sequences, about 95% of which are singletons. Regarding this clonotype: No antigen is known for it.

The rearrangement uses TRBV6-2 or TRBV6-3 and TRBJ2-5; 11 positions match TRBD2. The receptor's source is a human donor with Susac syndrome. Material: CD4+ T cells from PBMCs. The CDR3 reads CASTPSGGPGTQYF. The CDR3 DNA reads as TGTGCCAGCACCCCTAGCGGGGGGCCCGGGACCCAGTACTTC.